This T cell receptor beta chain is from a study of T cell clonality in common variable immunodeficiency. Study-level findings and limits: Compared with healthy controls, CVID subjects showed increased TCRbeta clonality, mostly in about a third.

The germline V gene has CDR1 LNHDA and CDR2 SQIVND (reference sequence). V was pared by 4 bases and J by 3 bases, with 12 bases between. The CDR3 is 14 residues long. This clone came up many times. Its specificity is unknown. The read is 3 residues too short to cover the CDR3 end, so that end is filled in from the germline J gene. Equal genomic DNA amounts from CVID and control samples were sequenced. Clones were read by immunoSEQ multiplex PCR, and TCRdb kept only the in-frame ones, dropping some. The sample contains approximately 58,000 clones, none occurring once; about 5.7% lies in the top ten. Sample: peripheral blood mononuclear cells. The clonotype originates from a person aged 18 to 70 in good health. V usage is TRBV19 and J usage is TRBJ1-1, with D perhaps matching TRBD1 (6 bases). The CDR3: CASSNRVGDTEAFF. Partial CDR3 DNA: TGTGCCAGTAGTAACAGGGTTGGGGACACTGAA.